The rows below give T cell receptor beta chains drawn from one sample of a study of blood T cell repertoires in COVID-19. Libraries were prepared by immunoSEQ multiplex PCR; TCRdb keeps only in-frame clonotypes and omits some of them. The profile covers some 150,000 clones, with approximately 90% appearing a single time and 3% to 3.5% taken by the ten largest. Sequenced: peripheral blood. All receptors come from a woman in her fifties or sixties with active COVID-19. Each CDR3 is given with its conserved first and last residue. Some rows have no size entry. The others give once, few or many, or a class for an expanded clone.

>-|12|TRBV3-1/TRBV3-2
CASSRYNNEQFF
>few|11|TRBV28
CASSSYYEQYF
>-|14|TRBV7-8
CASSLGAGSSGYTF
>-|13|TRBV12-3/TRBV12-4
CASSFAGNYGYTF
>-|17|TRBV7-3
CASSLVGGSSGTDTQYF
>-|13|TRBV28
CASSLTGTGELFF
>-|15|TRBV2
CAKQKGGGRIYEQYF
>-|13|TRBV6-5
CASSYEAANEQYF
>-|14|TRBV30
CAWSVMSSGTEAFF
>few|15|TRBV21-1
CASSKTERSTYEQYF
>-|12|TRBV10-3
CAISERSVRYTF
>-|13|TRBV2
CASGAGPVGEQYF
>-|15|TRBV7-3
CASSPGSSAQETQYF
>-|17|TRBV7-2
CASSLGSSGTGTDTQYF
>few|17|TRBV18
CASLAGTSGRTGETQYF
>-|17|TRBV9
CASSDLGLAAPTDTQYF
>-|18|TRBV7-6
CASSLELSGLAGRYEQYF
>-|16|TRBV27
CASSLTGVGRTYEQYF
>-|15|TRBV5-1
CASFDAGLAVGELFF
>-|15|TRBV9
CASSPLAGGYNEQFF
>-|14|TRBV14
CASSQRQGTGELFF
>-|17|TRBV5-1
CASSLEWTGGGGNTIYF
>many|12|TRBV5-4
CASSFDKYEQYF
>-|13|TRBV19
CAVQPDRFTEAFF
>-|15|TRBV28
CASTSLGRGTDTQYF
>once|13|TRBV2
CASNLALYNEQFF
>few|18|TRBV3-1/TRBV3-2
CASSLYSGQGLMWETQYF
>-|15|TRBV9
CASSVAVAGVYEQYF
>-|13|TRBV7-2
CASSYIQGNEQFF
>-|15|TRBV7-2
CASSLVRGRGETQYF
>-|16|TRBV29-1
CSVDPMWGQGDNEQFF
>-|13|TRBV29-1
CSVLAGGTYEQYF